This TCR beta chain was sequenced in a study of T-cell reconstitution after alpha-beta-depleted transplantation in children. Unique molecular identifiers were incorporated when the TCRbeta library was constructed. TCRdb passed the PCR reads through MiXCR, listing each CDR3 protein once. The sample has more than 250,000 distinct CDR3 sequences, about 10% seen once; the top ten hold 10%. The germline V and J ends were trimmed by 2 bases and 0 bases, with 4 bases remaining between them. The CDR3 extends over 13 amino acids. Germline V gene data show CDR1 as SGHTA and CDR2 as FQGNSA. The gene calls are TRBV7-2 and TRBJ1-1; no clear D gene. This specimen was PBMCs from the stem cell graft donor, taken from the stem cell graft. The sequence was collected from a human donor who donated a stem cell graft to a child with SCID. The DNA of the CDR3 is TGTGCCAGCAGCTTACACATGAACACTGAAGCTTTCTTT. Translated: CASSLHMNTEAFF.